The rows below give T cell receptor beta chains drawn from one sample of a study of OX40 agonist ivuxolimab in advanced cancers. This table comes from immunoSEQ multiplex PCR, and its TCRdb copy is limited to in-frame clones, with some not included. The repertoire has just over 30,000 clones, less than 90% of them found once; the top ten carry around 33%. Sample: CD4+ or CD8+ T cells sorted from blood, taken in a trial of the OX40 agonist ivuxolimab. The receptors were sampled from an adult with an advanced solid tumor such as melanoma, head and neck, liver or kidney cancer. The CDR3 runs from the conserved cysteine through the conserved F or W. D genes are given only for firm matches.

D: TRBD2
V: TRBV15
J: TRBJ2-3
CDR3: CATSTRGGTSGRASSTDTQYF
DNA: TGTGCCACCAGCACCCGGGGGGGGACTAGCGGGAGGGCCAGTAGCACAGATACGCAGTATTTT

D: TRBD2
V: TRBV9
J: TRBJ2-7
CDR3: CASSGNGRSHEQYF
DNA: TGTGCCAGCAGCGGAAACGGGAGGTCCCACGAGCAGTACTTC

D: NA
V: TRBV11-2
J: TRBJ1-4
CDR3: CASSAGRATNEKLFF
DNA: TGTGCCAGCAGCGCGGGGAGGGCAACTAATGAAAAACTGTTTTTT

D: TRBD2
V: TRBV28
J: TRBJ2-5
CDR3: CASSLSSGEETQYF
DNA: TGTGCCAGCAGTTTATCTAGCGGGGAAGAGACCCAGTACTTC

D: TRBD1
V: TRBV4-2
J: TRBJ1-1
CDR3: CASSQTTTGGFF
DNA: TGTGCCAGCAGCCAAACAACAACAGGGGGATTCTTT

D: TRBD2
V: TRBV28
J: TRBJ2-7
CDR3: CASSSWVPRTSGIYEQYF
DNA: TGTGCCAGCAGTTCATGGGTTCCACGGACTAGCGGGATCTACGAGCAGTACTTC

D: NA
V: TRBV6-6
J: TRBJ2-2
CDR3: CASSLQGPGELFF
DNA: TGTGCCAGTTCCTTACAGGGTCCCGGGGAGCTGTTTTTT

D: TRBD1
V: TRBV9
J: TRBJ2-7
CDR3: CASSMTGQGNYEQYF
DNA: TGTGCCAGCAGCATGACGGGACAGGGTAACTACGAGCAGTACTTC

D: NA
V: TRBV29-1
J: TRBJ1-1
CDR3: CSVDLGRKLNTEAFF
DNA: TGCAGCGTTGATCTTGGACGGAAACTGAACACTGAAGCTTTCTTT

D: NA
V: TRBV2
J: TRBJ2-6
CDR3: CASSEGASGANVLTF
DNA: TGTGCCAGCAGTGAAGGAGCCTCTGGGGCCAACGTCCTGACTTTC

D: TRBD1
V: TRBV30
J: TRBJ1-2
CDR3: CAWRDRVDGYTF
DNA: TGTGCCTGGAGAGACAGGGTAGATGGCTACACCTTC

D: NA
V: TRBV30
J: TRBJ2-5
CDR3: CAWSVGGTREQYF
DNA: TGTGCCTGGAGTGTAGGTGGGACTCGGGAGCAGTACTTC

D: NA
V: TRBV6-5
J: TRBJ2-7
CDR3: CASSYDGSYEQYF
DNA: TGTGCCAGCAGTTACGATGGGTCCTACGAGCAGTACTTC

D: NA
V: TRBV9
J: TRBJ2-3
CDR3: CASSVKVSTDTQYF
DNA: TGTGCCAGCAGCGTCAAGGTGTCCACAGATACGCAGTATTTT

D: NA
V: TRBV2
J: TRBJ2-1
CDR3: CASSENGVLGNEQFF
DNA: TGTGCCAGCAGTGAAAACGGGGTATTGGGCAATGAGCAGTTCTTC

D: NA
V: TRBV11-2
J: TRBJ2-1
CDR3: CASSLGAHEQFF
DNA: TGTGCCAGCAGCTTAGGGGCCCATGAGCAGTTCTTC

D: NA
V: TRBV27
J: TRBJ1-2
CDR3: CASSLEDEAYPVGGYTF
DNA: TGTGCCAGCAGTTTAGAGGACGAAGCCTACCCAGTGGGTGGCTACACCTTC

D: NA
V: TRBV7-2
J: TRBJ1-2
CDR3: CASSLGTGNYGYTF
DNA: TGTGCCAGCAGCTTAGGCACAGGGAACTATGGCTACACCTTC

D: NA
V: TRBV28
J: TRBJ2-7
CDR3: CASSFTDYEQYF
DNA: TGTGCCAGCAGTTTTACGGACTACGAGCAGTACTTC

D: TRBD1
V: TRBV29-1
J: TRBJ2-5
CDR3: CSADRGDQETQYF
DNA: TGCAGCGCGGACAGGGGAGATCAAGAGACCCAGTACTTC

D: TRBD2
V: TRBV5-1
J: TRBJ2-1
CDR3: CASSRAGGDYNEQFF
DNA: TGCGCCAGCAGCAGAGCGGGAGGAGACTACAATGAGCAGTTCTTC

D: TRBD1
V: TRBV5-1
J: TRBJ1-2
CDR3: CASSASGTGGVHGYTF
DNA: TGCGCCAGCAGCGCCTCCGGGACAGGGGGCGTACATGGCTACACCTTC

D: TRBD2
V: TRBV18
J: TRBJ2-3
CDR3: CASSELASGRDTQYF
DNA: TGTGCCAGCTCTGAATTGGCTAGCGGCAGGGATACGCAGTATTTT

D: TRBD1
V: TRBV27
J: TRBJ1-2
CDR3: CASSPRGQGPYGYTF
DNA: TGTGCCAGCAGTCCGAGGGGACAGGGCCCCTATGGCTACACCTTC

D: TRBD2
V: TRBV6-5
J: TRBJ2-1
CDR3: CASSYSASGTIEQFF
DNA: TGTGCCAGCAGTTACTCGGCTAGCGGGACTATTGAGCAGTTCTTC

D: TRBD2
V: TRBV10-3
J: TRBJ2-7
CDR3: CAISEGREGDEQYF
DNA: TGTGCCATCAGTGAGGGGCGGGAGGGTGACGAGCAGTACTTC

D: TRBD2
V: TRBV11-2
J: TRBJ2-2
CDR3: CASSLRGLAGSTGELFF
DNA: TGTGCCAGCAGCTTAAGAGGGCTAGCGGGGTCGACCGGGGAGCTGTTTTTT

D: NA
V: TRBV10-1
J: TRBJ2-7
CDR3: CASSESGIIYEQYF
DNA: TGCGCCAGCAGTGAGTCCGGGATTATCTACGAGCAGTACTTC

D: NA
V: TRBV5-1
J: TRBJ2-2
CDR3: CASSLIGGNTGELFF
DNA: TGCGCCAGCAGCTTGATTGGGGGAAACACCGGGGAGCTGTTTTTT

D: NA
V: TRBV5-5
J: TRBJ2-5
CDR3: CASSQVGPQETQYF
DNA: TGTGCCAGCAGCCAAGTAGGACCACAAGAGACCCAGTACTTC